The clone carrying this TCR beta chain appeared a few times. Its antigen is not identified. This specimen belongs to a study of beta chain features in type 1 diabetes. Looking at the study overall: Examination spanned around 100,000,000 sorted cells from all samples. Findings of the study overall: A closer apparent resemblance between naive, central memory and Treg TCRB repertoires was seen in patients than in healthy donors. TCRB CDR3s from Type 1 diabetes patients were moderately but significantly shorter in all four CD4+ subsets. Any HLA type influence on TCRB rearrangement was left unresolved here.

With V trimmed by 3 bases and J by 9 bases, 7 bases remained unmatched. The CDR3 runs to 15 residues. Germline lookup yields CDR1 ENHRY and CDR2 SYGVKD. Sequencing targeted expressed TCRB transcripts, as all isolated RNA had been reverse transcribed. Clones were read by immunoSEQ multiplex PCR, and TCRdb kept only the in-frame ones, dropping some. The repertoire consists of about 160,000 clones, with around 8.6% occurring once and the leading ten covering around 0.56%. The chain has TRBV10-3 and TRBJ2-1, with 11 nucleotides matching TRBD2. Sequencing was carried out using central memory CD4+ T cells from blood. This receptor was taken from a woman under 30 with type 1 diabetes. CDR3 protein: CAISEMTSGNLEQFF. Here the CDR3 DNA reads TGTGCCATCAGTGAAATGACTAGCGGGAACCTTGAGCAGTTCTTC.